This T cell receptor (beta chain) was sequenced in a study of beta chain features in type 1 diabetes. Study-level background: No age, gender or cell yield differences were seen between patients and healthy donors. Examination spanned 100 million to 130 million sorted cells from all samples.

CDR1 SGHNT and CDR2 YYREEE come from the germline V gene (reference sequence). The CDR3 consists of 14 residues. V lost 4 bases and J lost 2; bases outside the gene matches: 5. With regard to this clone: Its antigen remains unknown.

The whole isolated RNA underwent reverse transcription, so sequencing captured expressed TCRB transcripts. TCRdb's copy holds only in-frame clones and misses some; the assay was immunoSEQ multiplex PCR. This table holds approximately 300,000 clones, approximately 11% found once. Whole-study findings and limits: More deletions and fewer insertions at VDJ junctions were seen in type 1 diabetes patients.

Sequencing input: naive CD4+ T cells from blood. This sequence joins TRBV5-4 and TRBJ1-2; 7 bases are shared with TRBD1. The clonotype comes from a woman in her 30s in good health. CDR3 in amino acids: CASSRPTGNYGYTF. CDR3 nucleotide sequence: TGTGCCAGCAGCCGACCGACAGGGAACTATGGCTACACCTTC.